This TCR beta chain was observed in a study of shared T cell receptors in the human thymus. The CDR3 totals 12 residues. Germline CDR1 and CDR2: MGHRA and YSYEKL. Trimming pared 1 base from V and 6 bases from J, leaving 6 bases between. Profiled with immunoSEQ multiplex PCR; TCRdb holds only in-frame clones, not every one. Counted here are some 700,000 clones, 88% occurring once; the ten biggest clones make up 0.0085% to 0.012%. These same data were also listed under a study on human thymus T cells. In that study: Healthy Finnish infants undergoing corrective surgery for congenital heart defects were the donors. Resections that were taken during corrective heart surgery supplied the thymus tissue. Repertoires sampled from thymus and blood appeared biased in V and J gene usage. Overlap was high between thymic repertoires from unrelated individuals, as reported in related research.

The material sequenced was thymocytes. V gene TRBV4-1 combines with J gene TRBJ1-2; D is perhaps TRBD1 (5 bases). This TCR derives from a boy under three years old with a congenital heart defect. The CDR3 loop is CASSQVGDGYTF. CDR3 DNA: TGCGCCAGCAGCCAAGTAGGGGATGGCTACACCTTC.